The TCR beta chain described here comes from a study of T cell repertoires in cytomegalovirus infection (dated by TCRdb to the late 2010s). Regarding the study in general: Peptide stimulations targeted recently identified HLA-C-restricted CMV epitopes, whose presentation resists viral immunomodulation, together with well-studied HLA-B-restricted epitopes. Because public TCR beta signatures pointed to carriage of CMV infection together with the matching HLA type, the HLA type of each donor mattered for the analysis.

This clonotype was detected only a few times. Which antigen it targets is not known. Base qualities are not provided; no much larger clone lies one nucleotide away. This sample was sequenced with an Illumina HiSeq 1500. The public sequencing data were trimmed at Q25 with fastp and processed into clonotypes with MiXCR by TCRdb, which kept only in-frame beta chains. Entries are consolidated by CDR3 protein sequence, retaining the most common genes and DNA. The sample profile shows around 58,000 distinct CDR3 sequences; 20% to 25% of them were found once. Roughly two thirds of the sample is in the top ten clones. What the study reported, not specific to this receptor: The ex vivo response was dominated by HLA-C-restricted CMV-specific TCR beta clonotypes, and the single most frequent clonotype in two of eight donors was supplied by these HLA-C-restricted clonotypes. Cumulative frequency of public TCR beta family members discriminated carriers of CMV infection plus the relevant HLA type in this cohort and an independent approximately 340-donor cohort.

Relative to germline, V is 7 bases shorter and J is 1 base shorter, with 13 bases between their ends. The CDR3, cysteine through phenylalanine, is 14 amino acids long. Solely the CDR3 DNA is kept, with 42 bases framed from the first base. Looking up the germline V gene yields CDR1 ENHRY and CDR2 SYGVKD. The sample's treatment or condition label is to be understood as: in vitro stimulation with specific CMV peptide epitopes to enrich CMV-specific T cells. This receptor was identified in a human donor in good health (CMV status not recorded). Some clones in this sample may be carry-over from other donors' samples. The source was CD8+ T cells from cultured PBMCs, collected from culture after CMV antigen stimulation. Recombination connected TRBV10-3 to TRBJ1-1; TRBD1 is possibly the D segment (6 matching bases). In nucleotide form, the sequence is TGTGCCATCAAGATTCGGACAGAGAACACTGAAGCTTTCTTT. Its product reads: CAIKIRTENTEAFF.